Shown below are 14 T cell receptor beta chains from a single sample sequenced in a study of cytomegalovirus exposure and HLA in healthy donors. PCR involved 60 Vbeta and 13 Jbeta primers. Some clones are missing from TCRdb's copy, which holds only in-frame ones; the method was immunoSEQ multiplex PCR. Of 160,000 or so clones listed, roughly 80% were seen once; the top ten hold more than 7%. Sequenced input: PBMCs. The receptors stem from a male donor in good health and CMV-seropositive.

The CDR3 is CASSRLRDRVNEKLFF. CDR3 sequence (DNA): TGTGCCAGCTCACGGCTCCGAGACAGGGTAAATGAAAAACTGTTTTTT. The chain recombines TRBV18 with TRBJ1-4; 7 bases map to TRBD1. J lost 5 bases, V lost 4 bases, and 10 bases had no gene match. The CDR3 is 16 residues long. CDR1 KGHSH and CDR2 LQKENI come from the germline V gene. Full variable domain (remainder filled in from reference TRBV18 and TRBJ1-4): NAGVMQNPRHLVRRRGQEARLRCSPMKGHSHVYWYRQLPEEGLKFMVYLQKENIIDESGMPKERFSAEFPKEGPSILRIQQVVRGDSAAYFCASSRLRDRVNEKLFFGSGTQLSVL.

The chain is built from TRBV5-1 and TRBJ2-1, with TRBD1 matching 12 bases. Trimming took 7 bases from V and 9 from J; bases not matched to a gene: 8. CDR3 length: 14 amino acids. Germline lookup yields CDR1 SGHRS and CDR2 YFSETQ. The CDR3 bases are TGCGCCAGCGTGCCGGGACAGGGGGCGCCTGAGCAGTTCTTC. Translating it yields CASVPGQGAPEQFF.

The chain employs TRBV6-5 and TRBJ2-7, with D uncertain. Germline V gene data show CDR1 as MNHEY and CDR2 as SVGAGI. The CDR3 totals 13 residues. With 5 bases removed from V and 5 bases from J, the gap between germline ends came to 13 bases. The CDR3 region has the DNA TGTGCCAGCAGTCTCCTGGCTAGGCACGAGCAGTACTTC. It is translated as CASSLLARHEQYF.

In this sample, this clone turned up once. The chain employs TRBV4-3 and TRBJ2-5; possibly TRBD2 for D (5 bases). The CDR3 covers 14 residues. Germline CDR1 is LGHNA and CDR2 is YSLEER. The V end was cut by 1 base, the J end by 3 bases, with 9 bases between. CDR3 sequence (DNA): TGCGCCAGCAGCCAAGGGCAAGCGGAAGAGACCCAGTACTTC. Amino acids: CASSQGQAEETQYF.

The chain has TRBV5-4 and TRBJ1-2; D gene uncertain. CDR3 length equals 14 residues. Trimming shortened V by 4 bases and J by 0 bases, and 10 bases separated the two germline ends. Germline V gives CDR1 SGHNT, CDR2 YYREEE (reference sequence). DNA for the CDR3: TGTGCCAGCAGCACCGAACGGGCTAACTATGGCTACACCTTC. This codes for CASSTERANYGYTF.

This chain links TRBV6-6 with TRBJ1-2; 7 positions agree with TRBD1. V trimming: 7 bases; J trimming: 4 bases; junction bases outside the gene matches: 6. This CDR3 spans 13 amino acids. In germline, CDR1 is MNHNY, CDR2 SVGAGI (reference sequence). CDR3: CASTPDRAYGYTF. The CDR3 DNA follows: TGTGCCAGCACTCCAGACAGGGCCTATGGCTACACCTTC.

This chain uses TRBV27 with TRBJ2-1; TRBD2 matches 7 bases. With V trimmed by 8 bases and J by 7 bases, 11 bases remained unmatched. This CDR3 has 14 residues. Germline-derived CDR1 and CDR2 are MNHEY and SMNVEV (reference sequence). CDR3 in amino acids: CASRTSSPNNEQFF. Written as DNA, the CDR3 is TGTGCCAGCCGGACTAGTTCCCCAAATAATGAGCAGTTCTTC.

The chain joins TRBV7-6 to TRBJ2-1; 12 positions match TRBD2. Germline values: CDR1 SGHVS, CDR2 FNYEAQ. V lost 5 bases and J lost 7; bases outside the gene matches: 9. CDR3 size: 16 residues. The CDR3 region is CASSPLTSGSGNEQFF. The CDR3 DNA is TGTGCCAGCAGCCCCTTGACTAGCGGGAGTGGGAATGAGCAGTTCTTC.

The chain joins TRBV6-1 to TRBJ2-7; D is uncertain. V dropped 6 bases and J dropped 3 bases, with 6 bases sitting between them. Germline V lookup: CDR1 MNHNS, CDR2 SASEGT. The CDR3 is made up of 11 amino acids. The CDR3 loop is CASRLIYEQYF. DNA for the CDR3: TGTGCCAGCAGACTGATCTACGAGCAGTACTTC.

A word on this clone: Distinct nucleotide sequences in the sample also encode this CDR3. V and J are TRBV25-1 and TRBJ2-7; 8 nucleotides match TRBD2. The length of the CDR3 is 14 residues. V lost 4 bases to trimming and J lost 2 bases; unmatched junction nucleotides: 4. Germline CDR1 and CDR2: MGHDK and SYGVNS. Written as DNA, the CDR3 is TGTGCCAGCAGTGTTTCGGGGGGGCCCTACGAGCAGTACTTC. Translated: CASSVSGGPYEQYF.

This chain links TRBV11-3 with TRBJ2-1, with 10 bases identical to TRBD2. The CDR3 is made up of 15 amino acids. The V gene end was trimmed by 2 bases and the J gene end by 8 bases; junction bases not matched to a gene: 6. Germline CDR1 SGHNT, CDR2 YENEEA. The CDR3 DNA reads TGTGCCAGCAGCTTAAGCGGGGGGGCCCTCGATGAGCAGTTCTTC. This gives the protein CASSLSGGALDEQFF.

This clone was detected only a few times. The chain employs TRBV5-4 and TRBJ1-1, with D perhaps TRBD1 (5 bases). With 4 bases removed from V and 5 bases from J, the gap between germline ends came to 15 bases. The CDR3 contains 14 residues. Germline V gene sequence: CDR1 SGHNT, CDR2 YYREEE (reference sequence). The CDR3 nucleotides read TGTGCCAGCAGCGACGGGACGGGAGGAACTGAAGCTTTCTTT. Its protein product is CASSDGTGGTEAFF.

The V gene is TRBV27, the J gene TRBJ2-6, with a tentative D call TRBD2 (5 bases). Trimming took off 1 base at V and 1 base at J, with 8 bases between the two ends. The CDR3 sequence is 16 residues long. Germline CDR1 and CDR2: MNHEY and SMNVEV (reference sequence). The CDR3 DNA follows: TGTGCCAGCAGTTTATGGCGAGGGTCTGGGGCCAACGTCCTGACTTTC. Residues: CASSLWRGSGANVLTF.

The chain employs TRBV14 and TRBJ1-1; a possible D gene is TRBD1 (6 bases). CDR3 size: 14 residues. Trimming removed 6 bases at V and 0 bases at J, with 11 bases between. Per the germline V gene, CDR1 is SGHDN and CDR2 is FVKESK. The CDR3 spells CASRRTGMNTEAFF. In DNA, the CDR3 is TGTGCCAGCAGGCGAACAGGGATGAACACTGAAGCTTTCTTT.